A few counts support the clone carrying this T cell receptor beta chain. Its antigen remains unidentified. Amplified TCR beta CDR3 regions derived from RNA transcripts. First-round RT-PCR targeting the TCR CDR3 was performed with the HTBI primer set. TCRdb reanalysed the multiplex PCR reads using MiXCR and keeps one entry per CDR3 protein. The sample lists some 620,000 distinct CDR3 sequences, about a sixth occurring once. These data come from a study of T cells in Graves' hyperthyroidism and ophthalmopathy. Points from the study as a whole: Ophthalmopathy and stable hyperthyroidism were separated by a 13 V-J model.

PBMCs were obtained from approximately 9.2 ml fresh peripheral blood. The CDR3 runs to 15 residues. Per the germline V gene, CDR1 is DFQATT and CDR2 is SNEGSKA (reference sequence). Trimming took 2 bases from V and 0 from J; bases not matched to a gene: 4. The clonotype comes from a woman aged 25 to 45 with Graves' hyperthyroidism. The rearrangement joins TRBV20-1 to TRBJ2-7, with TRBD2 matching 10 bases. The sample was blood. CDR3 nucleotide sequence: TGCAGTGCTAGATCTAGCGGGAGCCTCTCCTACGAGCAGTACTTC. It is translated as CSARSSGSLSYEQYF.